This TCR beta chain stems from a study of cytomegalovirus exposure and HLA in healthy donors (dated by TCRdb to 2016 to 2017). Looking at the study overall: In an earlier analysis of approximately 640 of the donors, 250 to 350 Gb of sequence data and 90 million to 120 million unique TCR beta sequences from 150 million to 200 million T cells were reported. A later genetic analysis used genome-wide SNP genotypes for about 60% of the 666 donors, treating that subset as a discovery cohort. Along with the approximately 700-subject first cohort, a separate validation cohort of around 110 different subjects was used. On average, roughly 240,000 unique TCR beta nucleotide sequences were sequenced per donor among 398 genotyped donors of the cohort, with around 19% of those sequences being non-productive. The later analysis used no new phenotypic data to find candidate immune exposures, relying instead on TCR beta sequences and their occurrence across donors. The study was designed to test whether signatures of past pathogen exposure could be identified by cataloging public T cell receptors. High-throughput TCR immunosequencing, statistical association of individual TCRs with disease status, and machine learning were combined to predict cytomegalovirus infection status. An early release that covered several hundred HLA-typed donors contained approximately 300 gigabases of sequencing data and around 85 million unique TCR sequences. A later analysis re-analyzed previously published TCR beta repertoires from about 730 donors and added high-resolution HLA genotyping to study TCR occurrence patterns. In an earlier analysis of over 550 of the donors, high-throughput TCR beta sequencing was used to judge whether each TCR beta V gene segment behaved as functional or pseudogenic. Both class I and class II loci were covered by HLA typing, at four-digit resolution. The number of typed donors differed by locus: roughly 629-640 for A, B, C, DRB1 and DQB1; approximately 520 for DQA1; 606 for DPA1; and around 470 for DPB1. Roughly five DR-DQ haplotypes were treated as single units for association and clustering because of strong linkage in the cohort. The study profiled the T cell repertoires of approximately 700 subjects by immunosequencing and related them to cytomegalovirus serostatus. Of the 350 to 400 genotyped donors, roughly 80% fell in the genetic ancestry cluster associated with self-reported Caucasian donors. Donor age, sex, ethnicity and CMV serostatus were compiled together with the repertoire data. All discovery cohort repertoires had been generated on a single sequencing platform. Paper-wide results and their limitations: The sequencing pipeline was judged likely to have produced a cluster of highly shared sequence variants as a technical artifact. Some IMGT-functional V segments, including TRBV6-2 and TRBV6-3, could not be distinguished by the 87-base-pair reads and were therefore excluded. A total of fewer than 200 TCR beta chains were listed by the study as associated with cytomegalovirus. It was suggested by the authors that the approach could potentially be generalized to other disease states and immunological phenotypes. In this cohort, only TCR beta chains were sequenced, and detectable features were limited by the absence of alpha or paired-chain data. Sequencing depth was assumed to be roughly uniform across donors in the presence/absence analyses, though that assumption may not hold. When HLA alleles, especially DR and DQ, strongly co-occurred, TCR associations were difficult to assign to individual alleles. A further reported finding was that TCR beta sequences accurately predicted the HLA-A and HLA-B alleles for most subjects in the first cohort. A later analysis reported that several top co-occurrence clusters appeared linked to parvovirus B19, influenza, CMV and Epstein-Barr virus. According to a later analysis, most CMV-associated TCR beta chains appeared to be HLA-restricted, and the HLA associations seemed to be driven largely by CMV exposure. The classifier was reported to diagnose cytomegalovirus status with high specificity and sensitivity in both the original cohort and the validation cohort. A later genetic analysis reported fewer N-insertions in productive TCRs among donors in an Asian-associated ancestry cluster than the roughly 720-donor mean. Because counts were too low, some 17 rarely observed V segments, including chromosome 9 orphons, were left out of the earlier analysis of about 500 of the donors. A few of the identified cytomegalovirus-associated TCR beta chains were confirmed in vitro to be specific for cytomegalovirus antigens. V-gene and J-gene trimming of TCR beta chains was associated with a missense DCLRE1C variant in a later genetic analysis, and the association was replicated in an independent cohort. Correlated functional status among segregating V segments might be attributable to linkage disequilibrium, but an unknown experimental factor could not be ruled out. In an earlier analysis of some 500 of the donors, most TCR beta V segments appeared in productive rearrangements about 87% or about 30% of the time, broadly matching IMGT annotations. The only immune exposure information available for the cohort was CMV serostatus. Most TCR sequences were seen in very few donors, while some public TCRs were found in many individuals. In a later analysis, the rate of TCR association differed among HLA loci, with DRB1 alleles having the most associated TCRs and HLA-C alleles having the fewest. In a later analysis, HLA-associated TCR beta chains were found to be more clonally expanded and to have lower generation probabilities than equally common non-associated chains. Specific HLA alleles were associated with roughly 16,000 TCR beta sequences at a false discovery rate of 0.05 in a later analysis. Because some donors lacked HLA typing at each locus, the association tests relied only on the typed subset.

The cohort consisted of hundreds of healthy bone marrow donors. Cohort members were all nominally healthy when sampled, although unrecorded immune exposures were likely present. The donor was CMV seronegative and was included in the group of about 350 seronegative cohort members. A peripheral blood sample was provided by each donor, and peripheral blood mononuclear cells were used for TCR beta sequencing. Genomic DNA extraction from the blood cell samples was performed with the Qiagen DNeasy Blood Extraction Kit. Receptor libraries were prepared by the immunoSEQ multiplex PCR assay. The multiplex PCR relied on a mix of 60 forward primers for TCR Vbeta segments and 13 reverse primers for TCR Jbeta segments. The CDR3 region of rearranged TCR beta genes was amplified from genomic DNA by a multiplex PCR assay. On the Illumina HiSeq System, the amplified TCR beta libraries were sequenced as 87-base-pair reads. On the study's bioinformatics: A later analysis tallied approximately 87 million unique TCR beta chains across the approximately 670 repertoires, and about 10 million of those chains were shared by two or more donors. Raw reads were error-corrected and collapsed into unique sequences with a nearest-neighbor algorithm that merged closely related sequences to remove PCR and sequencing errors. V, D and J gene segments were assigned by aligning CDR3 sequences to IMGT reference sequences. Each retained sequence needed at least a six-nucleotide match to both a V gene segment and a J gene segment. Rearrangements were classified as productive when the CDR3 lacked stop codons and remained in frame with V and J, and all other rearrangements were classified as non-productive. Following IMGT convention, CDR3 was defined as the stretch from the second conserved V-encoded cysteine to the conserved J-encoded phenylalanine. The earlier analysis of about 640 of the donors excluded any sequence lacking an unambiguous match to a single V gene segment. An earlier analysis of approximately 590 of the donors classified V segments as functional when productive rearrangements were above 56.7% and as segregating when the standard deviation between donors was above 5%. A statistical classification framework was developed to diagnose cytomegalovirus status using the catalog of TCR beta chain sequences. V and J gene assignment, in a later analysis, came from comparing TCR nucleotide sequences with IMGT/GENE-DB human TR gene sequences. Using the TCRdist pipeline, a later analysis assigned CDR3 sequences along with most-parsimonious VDJ recombination scenarios. In a later analysis, each TCR beta chain was defined by its CDR3 amino acid sequence together with its V-gene family, and reads lacking a unique V-gene family were excluded. To address suspected cross-contamination and a sequencing artifact, a later analysis removed 450 to 700 highly shared, low-generation-probability nucleotide sequences. For each public chain, a later analysis derived a clonal expansion index from normalized ranks of inferred template counts within each repertoire. Generation probabilities in a later analysis came from a VDJ recombination model fitted to out-of-frame rearrangements, and those results were checked against IGoR. In a later analysis, TCR-TCR, TCR-HLA and TCR-CMV co-occurrence was scored with hypergeometric tests, and a repertoire-size bias correction was applied to TCR pairs. A later analysis estimated false discovery rates by permuting HLA or CMV assignments 20 times. In a later analysis, co-occurring TCRs were grouped using DBSCAN, with TCRdist sequence similarity added in when clustering inside HLA-allele-positive subsets. Repertoires with fewer than 30,000 or more than 120,000 public chains were left out of co-occurrence clustering, as were about 5 repertoires with anomalous nucleotide sharing. In its TCRdb copy, this immuneACCESS table keeps in-frame sequences only and misses some clones. Where compared with another copy, unresolved V genes explain less than half of these, and the others have no known cause. For V, J and clone size, that table is used; D and trimming come from the DNA. For this sample there are over 130,000 clones; 65% to 90% appear just once. The ten largest clones capture around 1.3% of the sample.

From a lookup of the germline V gene, CDR1 and CDR2 are KGHSH and LQKENI. V is clipped by 3 bases and J by 0 bases, and the sequence between their germline boundaries is 11 bases long. The CDR3 measures 15 amino acids from cysteine to phenylalanine. Solely the CDR3 DNA is kept, with 45 bases framed from the first base. Remarks on this clone: Its antigen has not been determined. Base-call qualities are not available, and no considerably larger clone is one nucleotide away.

The source is a female donor in good health and CMV-seronegative. The chain is made from TRBV18 and TRBJ1-1; D gene: possibly TRBD1, on 5 matching bases. Sequenced: PBMCs. CDR3 reads: CASSPLDSLNTEAFF. In nucleotide form, the sequence is TGTGCCAGCTCACCCCTCGACAGTCTGAACACTGAAGCTTTCTTT. The full variable domain, with segments outside the CDR3 supplied by the reference TRBV18 and TRBJ1-1 proteins, appears as NAGVMQNPRHLVRRRGQEARLRCSPMKGHSHVYWYRQLPEEGLKFMVYLQKENIIDESGMPKERFSAEFPKEGPSILRIQQVVRGDSAAYFCASSPLDSLNTEAFFGQGTRLTVV.